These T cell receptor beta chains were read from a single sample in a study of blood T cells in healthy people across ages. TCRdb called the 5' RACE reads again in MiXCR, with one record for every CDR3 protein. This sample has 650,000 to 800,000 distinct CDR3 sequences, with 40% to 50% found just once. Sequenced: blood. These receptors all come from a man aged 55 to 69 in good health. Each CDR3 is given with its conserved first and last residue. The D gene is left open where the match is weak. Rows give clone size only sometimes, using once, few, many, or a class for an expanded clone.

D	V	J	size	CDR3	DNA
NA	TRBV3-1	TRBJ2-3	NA	CASSPGNYPTDTQYF	TGTGCCAGCAGCCCTGGAAACTATCCCACAGATACGCAGTATTTT
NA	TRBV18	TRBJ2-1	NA	CASSPTGTDYNEQFF	TGTGCCAGCTCACCAACCGGGACCGACTACAATGAGCAGTTCTTC
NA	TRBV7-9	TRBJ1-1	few	CASSLDFSGWNTEAFF	TGTGCCAGCAGCTTAGACTTCTCAGGATGGAACACTGAAGCTTTCTTT
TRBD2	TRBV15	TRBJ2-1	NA	CATSTTGTSGGPHHNEQFF	TGTGCCACCAGCACTACCGGGACTAGCGGGGGCCCGCATCATAATGAGCAGTTCTTC
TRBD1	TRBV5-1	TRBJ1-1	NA	CASSFSAGGNTEAFF	TGCGCCAGCAGCTTCTCGGCAGGGGGGAACACTGAAGCTTTCTTT
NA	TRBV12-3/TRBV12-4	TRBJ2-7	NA	CASSLDQAGGQYF	TGTGCCAGCAGCTTGGACCAGGCCGGGGGGCAGTACTTC
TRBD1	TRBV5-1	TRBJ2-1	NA	CASSQTTGIKQFF	TGCGCCAGCAGCCAAACGACAGGGATCAAGCAGTTCTTC
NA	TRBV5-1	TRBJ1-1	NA	CASSLAGSLNTEAFF	TGCGCCAGCAGCTTGGCAGGCAGCTTGAACACTGAAGCTTTCTTT
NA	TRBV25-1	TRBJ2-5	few	CASSNRVEVRGTQYF	TGTGCCAGCAGCAACAGGGTGGAAGTTCGAGGGACCCAGTACTTC
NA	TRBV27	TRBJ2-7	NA	CASSFYAERISEQYF	TGTGCCAGCAGTTTCTATGCGGAGCGGATAAGCGAGCAGTACTTC
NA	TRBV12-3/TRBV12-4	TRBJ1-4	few	CASSLDSGTPREKLFF	TGTGCCAGCAGTTTAGACTCCGGGACACCGCGTGAAAAACTGTTTTTT
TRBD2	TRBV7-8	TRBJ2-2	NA	CASSQRGATLTGELFF	TGTGCCAGCAGCCAGCGGGGAGCTACCTTGACCGGGGAGCTGTTTTTT
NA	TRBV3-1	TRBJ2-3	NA	CASSQDVGFHAYTQYF	TGTGCCAGCAGCCAAGATGTAGGGTTCCATGCTTATACGCAGTATTTT
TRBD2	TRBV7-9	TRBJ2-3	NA	CASSPGTSGGAGDTQYF	TGTGCCAGCAGCCCTGGGACTAGCGGGGGGGCCGGAGATACGCAGTATTTT
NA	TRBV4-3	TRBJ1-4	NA	CASSQERAFSEKLFF	TGCGCCAGCAGCCAAGAGAGGGCGTTCAGTGAAAAACTGTTTTTT
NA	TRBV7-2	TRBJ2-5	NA	CASSLYNQETQYF	TGTGCCAGCAGCTTATATAACCAAGAGACCCAGTACTTC
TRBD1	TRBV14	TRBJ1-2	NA	CASSERWTGGDGYTF	TGTGCCAGCAGCGAAAGATGGACAGGGGGCGATGGCTACACCTTC
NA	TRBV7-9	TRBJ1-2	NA	CASITTGPRTVVDGYTF	TGTGCCAGCATCACCACCGGGCCGCGAACGGTAGTGGATGGCTACACCTTC
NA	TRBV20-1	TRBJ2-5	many	CSAREGSQQETQYF	TGCAGTGCTAGAGAGGGAAGCCAACAAGAGACCCAGTACTTC
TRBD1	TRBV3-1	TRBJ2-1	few	CASSPVRDSFKDEQFF	TGTGCCAGCAGCCCAGTTCGGGACAGTTTTAAGGATGAGCAGTTCTTC
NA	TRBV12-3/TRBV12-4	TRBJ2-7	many	CASSLEQSSYEQYF	TGTGCCAGCAGTTTAGAGCAGAGCTCCTACGAGCAGTACTTC
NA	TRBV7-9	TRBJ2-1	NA	CASSTRTSGSYNEQFF	TGTGCCAGCAGCACTCGGACCTCTGGGTCCTACAATGAGCAGTTCTTC
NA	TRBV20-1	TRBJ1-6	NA	CSARRTQDSPLHF	TGCAGTGCTAGAAGGACCCAGGATTCACCCCTCCACTTT
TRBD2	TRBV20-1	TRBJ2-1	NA	CSASPGRTSGYNELFF	TGCAGTGCTAGCCCCGGAAGGACTAGCGGTTACAATGAGCTGTTCTTC
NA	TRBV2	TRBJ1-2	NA	CASSVSPEGIYGYTF	TGTGCCAGCAGTGTGTCTCCGGAGGGCATCTATGGCTACACCTTC
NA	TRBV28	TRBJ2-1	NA	CASSRGAGYNEQFF	TGTGCCAGCAGTCGGGGGGCAGGCTACAATGAGCAGTTCTTC
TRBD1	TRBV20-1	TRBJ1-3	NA	CSAVTGSGNTIYF	TGCAGTGCTGTGACAGGGAGTGGAAACACCATATATTTT
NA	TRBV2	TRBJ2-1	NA	CASSEAGPDEQFF	TGTGCCAGCAGTGAAGCGGGGCCGGATGAGCAGTTCTTC
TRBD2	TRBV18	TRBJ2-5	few	CASSTLAGTQETQYF	TGTGCCAGCTCAACCTTAGCGGGGACCCAAGAGACCCAGTACTTC
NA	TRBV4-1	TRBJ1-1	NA	CASSQDLGIIGTEAFF	TGCGCCAGCAGCCAAGACCTAGGCATCATCGGAACTGAAGCTTTCTTT
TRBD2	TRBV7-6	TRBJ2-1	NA	CASSPYELAGGHNEQFF	TGTGCCAGCAGCCCCTACGAACTAGCGGGGGGGCACAATGAGCAGTTCTTC
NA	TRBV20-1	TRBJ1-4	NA	CSARTDPNEKLFF	TGCAGTGCAAGGACAGATCCTAATGAAAAACTGTTTTTT
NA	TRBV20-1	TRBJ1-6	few	CSARPGTLGYNSPLHF	TGCAGTGCTAGGCCGGGGACATTAGGCTATAATTCACCCCTCCACTTT
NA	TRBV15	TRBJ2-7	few	CATSSYTGGRAYEQYF	TGTGCCACCAGCAGCTACACCGGGGGCAGAGCCTACGAGCAGTACTTC
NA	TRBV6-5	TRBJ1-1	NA	CASSYSKGRSSTAEAFF	TGTGCCAGCAGTTACTCGAAAGGAAGATCCAGCACGGCTGAAGCTTTCTTT
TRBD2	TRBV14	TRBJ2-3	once	CASSQVALAGGHTDTQYF	TGTGCCAGCAGCCAAGTAGCCCTAGCGGGGGGCCACACAGATACGCAGTATTTT
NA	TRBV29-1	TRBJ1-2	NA	CSVERWGSYGYTF	TGCAGCGTTGAGCGCTGGGGGAGCTATGGCTACACCTTC
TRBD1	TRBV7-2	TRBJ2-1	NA	CASSANRGANKQFF	TGTGCCAGCAGCGCCAACAGGGGTGCAAATAAGCAGTTCTTC
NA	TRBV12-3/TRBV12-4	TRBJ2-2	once	CASSLLGIRSTGELFF	TGTGCCAGCAGTTTACTGGGGATTCGTAGCACCGGGGAGCTGTTTTTT
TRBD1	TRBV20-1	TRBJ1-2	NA	CSARDATGQGATGYTF	TGCAGTGCTAGAGACGCGACTGGACAGGGGGCGACGGGCTACACCTTC
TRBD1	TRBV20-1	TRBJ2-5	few	CSASPSTGKETQYF	TGCAGTGCTAGCCCGTCGACAGGGAAAGAGACCCAGTACTTC
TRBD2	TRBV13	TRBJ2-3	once	CASSPEAGEPQTDTQYF	TGTGCCAGCAGCCCAGAGGCGGGGGAACCTCAGACAGATACGCAGTATTTT
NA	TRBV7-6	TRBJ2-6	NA	CASSLGGPNLFSGANVLTF	TGTGCCAGCAGCTTAGGAGGACCGAACCTATTCTCTGGGGCCAACGTCCTGACTTTC
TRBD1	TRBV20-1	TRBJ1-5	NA	CSARGDPNQPQHF	TGCAGTGCCAGGGGGGACCCCAATCAGCCCCAGCATTTT
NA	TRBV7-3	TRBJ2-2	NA	CASSLTGVGTGGLFF	TGTGCCAGCAGCTTAACAGGTGTGGGCACCGGGGGGCTGTTTTTT